The rows below give T cell receptor beta chains drawn from one sample of a study of T cell repertoires in aging, cancer and after chemotherapy. TCRdb itself ran the multiplex PCR reads through MiXCR, one entry per CDR3 protein. The table lists 13,000 or so distinct CDR3 sequences, less than 30% of them singletons. The material sequenced was blood. Receptors were obtained from a human donor in good health. The CDR3 runs from the conserved cysteine through the conserved F or W. D genes are given only for firm matches. Clone size is stated in some rows and not others, as once, few, many or a class when expanded.

J: TRBJ1-2
size: few
V: TRBV7-3
D: NA
length: 14
DNA: TGTGCCAGCAGCTTAGCTTCAGCTTTCTATGGCTACACCTTC
CDR3: CASSLASAFYGYTF

J: TRBJ2-7
size: NA
V: TRBV28
D: TRBD1
length: 15
DNA: TGTGCCAGCAGCTGGACAGGGGGCCCTTCCTACGAGCAGTACTTC
CDR3: CASSWTGGPSYEQYF

J: TRBJ1-4
size: many
V: TRBV29-1
D: NA
length: 15
DNA: TGCAGCGTCCCTGGGGACGGAGGCGTACACGAAAAACTGTTTTTT
CDR3: CSVPGDGGVHEKLFF

J: TRBJ1-1
size: NA
V: TRBV7-9
D: NA
length: 12
DNA: TGTGCCAGCAGCTTAATGACAGGTGAAGCTTTCTTT
CDR3: CASSLMTGEAFF

J: TRBJ2-2
size: NA
V: TRBV29-1
D: NA
length: 15
DNA: TGCAGCGTTGAGGACAGAATGGGCACCACCGGGGAGCTGTTTTTT
CDR3: CSVEDRMGTTGELFF

J: TRBJ1-1
size: NA
V: TRBV4-2
D: NA
length: 15
DNA: TGTGCCAGCAGCCCTCTTGACTTAATGAACACTGAAGCTTTCTTT
CDR3: CASSPLDLMNTEAFF

J: TRBJ2-2
size: NA
V: TRBV5-1
D: TRBD2
length: 18
DNA: TGCGCCAGCAGCTACTTAGCGGGGGGTGAATATAACACCGGGGAGCTGTTTTTT
CDR3: CASSYLAGGEYNTGELFF

J: TRBJ2-3
size: NA
V: TRBV7-9
D: NA
length: 15
DNA: TGTGCCAGCAGCTTGCAAACGGGCAGCACAGATACGCAGTATTTT
CDR3: CASSLQTGSTDTQYF

J: TRBJ2-7
size: few
V: TRBV12-3/TRBV12-4
D: TRBD2
length: 14
DNA: TGTGCCAGCAGGGGGACTAGCGGCTCCTACGAGCAGTACTTC
CDR3: CASRGTSGSYEQYF

J: TRBJ1-3
size: NA
V: TRBV7-2
D: NA
length: 16
DNA: TGTGCCAGCAGCCGAATGACAGATCGCTCTGGAAACACCATATATTTT
CDR3: CASSRMTDRSGNTIYF

J: TRBJ1-5
size: few
V: TRBV24-1
D: NA
length: 13
DNA: TGTGCCACCAGTGCCCTTAGCAATCAGCCCCAGCATTTT
CDR3: CATSALSNQPQHF

J: TRBJ2-7
size: few
V: TRBV9
D: NA
length: 13
DNA: TGTGCCAGCAGCGTAGATCTGGGGCGTGAGCAGTACTTC
CDR3: CASSVDLGREQYF

J: TRBJ2-1
size: NA
V: TRBV5-3
D: TRBD2
length: 15
DNA: TGCGCCAGCGGACTAGCGGGGGGGCATGGCAATGAGCAGTTCTTC
CDR3: CASGLAGGHGNEQFF

J: TRBJ1-6
size: NA
V: TRBV30
D: TRBD1
length: 13
DNA: TGTGCCTGGAGGTCAGGGGGGAATTCACCCCTCCACTTT
CDR3: CAWRSGGNSPLHF

J: TRBJ2-3
size: NA
V: TRBV13
D: TRBD2
length: 17
DNA: TGTGCCAGCAGCTTAGAGCGGGGGGGCTCTAGCACAGATACGCAGTATTTT
CDR3: CASSLERGGSSTDTQYF

J: TRBJ1-6
size: few
V: TRBV18
D: NA
length: 14
DNA: TGTGCCAGCTCACCGAGAGGCTCGGGTTCACCCCTCCACTTT
CDR3: CASSPRGSGSPLHF

J: TRBJ1-1
size: few
V: TRBV6-1
D: NA
length: 13
DNA: TGTGCCAGCAGTGACTCTCCGAACACTGAAGCTTTCTTT
CDR3: CASSDSPNTEAFF

J: TRBJ2-7
size: few
V: TRBV4-2
D: TRBD1
length: 16
DNA: TGTGCCAGCAGCCAAGAAAATCCGGGACAGAACTACGAGCAGTACTTC
CDR3: CASSQENPGQNYEQYF

J: TRBJ1-6
size: few
V: TRBV4-1
D: TRBD1
length: 15
DNA: TGCGCCAGCAGCCAACAGGACAGGGATAATTCACCCCTCCACTTT
CDR3: CASSQQDRDNSPLHF

J: TRBJ2-5
size: few
V: TRBV7-9
D: NA
length: 14
DNA: TGTGCCAGCAGCCAACGCCCCCTACAACAGACCCAGTACTTC
CDR3: CASSQRPLQQTQYF

J: TRBJ1-2
size: NA
V: TRBV24-1
D: NA
length: 13
DNA: TGTGCCACTTCACCCGGGTCTAACTATGGCTACACCTTC
CDR3: CATSPGSNYGYTF

J: TRBJ2-1
size: NA
V: TRBV25-1
D: NA
length: 12
DNA: TGTGCCAGCAGTGCAGGGTGGGATGAGCAGTTCTTC
CDR3: CASSAGWDEQFF

J: TRBJ1-2
size: NA
V: TRBV9
D: NA
length: 13
DNA: TGTGCCAGCAGCCTCGGGGCGGCGGGAGGCTACACCTTC
CDR3: CASSLGAAGGYTF